This T cell receptor beta chain was recorded in a study of PD-L1 blockade in urothelial cancer. Study summary: Patients initiated atezolizumab in about 2014 at 1,200 mg intravenously every 3 weeks. Blood drawn 3 weeks (second dose) and 6 weeks after treatment start was analyzed. Counts from blood samples showed a median of roughly 150,000 T cells.

Clones were sequenced by immunoSEQ multiplex PCR, and TCRdb holds only the in-frame ones, with some missing. Of roughly 45,000 clones in the sample, 70% to 90% were seen once. The specimen comprised PBMCs, sampled around atezolizumab (anti-PD-L1) treatment. This receptor was identified in a man in his fifties or sixties with urothelial cancer.

The CDR3: CASSVGLGQTGHGYTF. DNA for the CDR3: TGTGCCAGCAGCGTAGGGTTGGGGCAAACTGGCCATGGCTACACCTTC. The chain has TRBV9 and TRBJ1-2; D is possibly TRBD1 (5 bases). Germline V gene data show CDR1 as SGDLS and CDR2 as YYNGEE. The CDR3 extends over 16 amino acids. V lost 0 bases to trimming and J lost 6 bases, with 18 bases between them.